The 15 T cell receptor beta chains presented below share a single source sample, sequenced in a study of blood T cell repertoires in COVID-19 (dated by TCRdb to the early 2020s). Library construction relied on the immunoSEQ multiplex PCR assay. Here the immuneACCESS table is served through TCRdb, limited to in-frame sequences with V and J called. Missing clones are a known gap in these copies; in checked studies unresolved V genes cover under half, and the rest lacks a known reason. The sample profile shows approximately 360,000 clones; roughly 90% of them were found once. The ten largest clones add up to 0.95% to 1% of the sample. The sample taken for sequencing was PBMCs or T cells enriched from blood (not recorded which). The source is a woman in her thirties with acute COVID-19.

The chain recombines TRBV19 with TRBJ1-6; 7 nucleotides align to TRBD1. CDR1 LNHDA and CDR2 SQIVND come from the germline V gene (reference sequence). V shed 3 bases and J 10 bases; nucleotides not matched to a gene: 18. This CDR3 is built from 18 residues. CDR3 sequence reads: CASSIQGGLYSMDSPLHF. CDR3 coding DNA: TGTGCCAGTAGTATTCAGGGGGGACTCTACTCGATGGACTCACCCCTCCACTTT.

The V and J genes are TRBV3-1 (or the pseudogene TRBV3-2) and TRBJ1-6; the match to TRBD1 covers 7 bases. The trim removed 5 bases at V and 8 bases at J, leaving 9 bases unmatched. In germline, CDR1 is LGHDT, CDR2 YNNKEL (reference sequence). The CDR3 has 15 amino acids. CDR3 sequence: CASSVTTDRDSPLHF. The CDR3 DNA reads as TGTGCCAGCAGCGTAACAACCGACAGGGATTCACCCCTCCACTTT.

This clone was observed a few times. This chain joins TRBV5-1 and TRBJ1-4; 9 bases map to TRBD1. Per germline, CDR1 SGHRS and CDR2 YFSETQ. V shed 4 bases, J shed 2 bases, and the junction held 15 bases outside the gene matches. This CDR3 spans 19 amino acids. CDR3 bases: TGCGCCAGCAGCCGGACAATCCGGGACAGGGAGGGTACTAATGAAAAACTGTTTTTT. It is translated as CASSRTIRDREGTNEKLFF. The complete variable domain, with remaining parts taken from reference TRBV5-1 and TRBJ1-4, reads KAGVTQTPRYLIKTRGQQVTLSCSPISGHRSVSWYQQTPGQGLQFLFEYFSETQRNKGNFPGRFSGRQFSNSRSEMNVSTLELGDSALYLCASSRTIRDREGTNEKLFFGSGTQLSVL.

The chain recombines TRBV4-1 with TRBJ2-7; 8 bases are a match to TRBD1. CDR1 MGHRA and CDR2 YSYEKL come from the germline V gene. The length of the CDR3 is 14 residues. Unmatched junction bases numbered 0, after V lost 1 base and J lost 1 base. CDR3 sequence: CASSQGDRSYEQYF. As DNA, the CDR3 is TGCGCCAGCAGCCAAGGGGACAGGTCCTACGAGCAGTACTTC.

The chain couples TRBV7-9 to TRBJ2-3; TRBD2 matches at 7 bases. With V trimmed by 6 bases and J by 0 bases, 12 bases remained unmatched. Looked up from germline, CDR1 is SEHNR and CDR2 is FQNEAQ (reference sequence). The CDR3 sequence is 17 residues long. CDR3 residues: CASSQGAARGSTDTQYF. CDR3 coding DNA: TGTGCCAGCAGTCAAGGGGCTGCGCGGGGGAGCACAGATACGCAGTATTTT.

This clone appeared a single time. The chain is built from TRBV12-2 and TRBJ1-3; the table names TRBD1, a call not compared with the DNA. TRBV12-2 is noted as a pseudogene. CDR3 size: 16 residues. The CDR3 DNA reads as TGTGCAAGTCGCACACCGGGACAGGGCTCTGGAAACACCATATATTTT. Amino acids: CASRTPGQGSGNTIYF.

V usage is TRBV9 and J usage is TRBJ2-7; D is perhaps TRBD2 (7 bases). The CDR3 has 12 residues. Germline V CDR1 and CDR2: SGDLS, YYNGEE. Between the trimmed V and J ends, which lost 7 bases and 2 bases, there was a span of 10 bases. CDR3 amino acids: CASGGAPYEQYF. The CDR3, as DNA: TGTGCCAGCGGGGGGGCCCCCTACGAGCAGTACTTC.

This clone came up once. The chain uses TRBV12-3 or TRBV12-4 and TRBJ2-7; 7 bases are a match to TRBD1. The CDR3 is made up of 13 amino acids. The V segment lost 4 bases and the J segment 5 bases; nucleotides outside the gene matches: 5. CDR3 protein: CASSYRGVNEQYF. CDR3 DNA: TGTGCCAGCAGTTACAGGGGTGTCAACGAGCAGTACTTC.

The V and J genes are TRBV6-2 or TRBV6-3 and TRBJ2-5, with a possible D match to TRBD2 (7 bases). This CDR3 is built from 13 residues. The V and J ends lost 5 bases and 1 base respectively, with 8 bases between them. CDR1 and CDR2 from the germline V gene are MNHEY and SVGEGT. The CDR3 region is CASSRGAQETQYF. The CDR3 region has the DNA TGTGCCAGCAGTCGGGGGGCCCAAGAGACCCAGTACTTC.

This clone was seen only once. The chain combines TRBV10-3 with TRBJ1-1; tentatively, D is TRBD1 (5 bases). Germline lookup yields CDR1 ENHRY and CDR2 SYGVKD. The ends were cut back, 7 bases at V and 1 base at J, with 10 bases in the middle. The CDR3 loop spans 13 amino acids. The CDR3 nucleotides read TGTGCCATCAAGGGGCACCAGAACACTGAAGCTTTCTTT. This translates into CAIKGHQNTEAFF.

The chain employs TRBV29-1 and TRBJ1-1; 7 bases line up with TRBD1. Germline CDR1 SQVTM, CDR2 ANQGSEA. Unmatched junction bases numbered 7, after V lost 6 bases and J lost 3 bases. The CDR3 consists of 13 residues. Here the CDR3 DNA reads TGCAGCGTCCACAGGGGATTTGACACTGAAGCTTTCTTT. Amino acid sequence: CSVHRGFDTEAFF.

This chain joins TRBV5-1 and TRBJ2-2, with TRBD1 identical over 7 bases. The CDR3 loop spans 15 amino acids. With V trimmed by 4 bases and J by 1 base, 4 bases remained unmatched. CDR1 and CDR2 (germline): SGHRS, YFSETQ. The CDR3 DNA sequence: TGCGCCAGCAGCAGGGGACAGCAGAACACCGGGGAGCTGTTTTTT. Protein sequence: CASSRGQQNTGELFF.

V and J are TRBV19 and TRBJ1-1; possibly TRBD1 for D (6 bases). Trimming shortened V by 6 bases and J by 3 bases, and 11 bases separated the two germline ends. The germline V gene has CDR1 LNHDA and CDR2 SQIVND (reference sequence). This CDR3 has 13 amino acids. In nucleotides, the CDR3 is TGTGCCAGTAGGGTACAGGGCGACACTGAAGCTTTCTTT. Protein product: CASRVQGDTEAFF.

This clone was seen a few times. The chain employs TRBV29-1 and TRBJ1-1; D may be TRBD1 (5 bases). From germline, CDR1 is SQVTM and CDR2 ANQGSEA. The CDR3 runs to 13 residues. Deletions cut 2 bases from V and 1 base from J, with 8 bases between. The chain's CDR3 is CSVERDRNTEAFF. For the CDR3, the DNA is TGCAGCGTTGAACGCGACAGGAACACTGAAGCTTTCTTT. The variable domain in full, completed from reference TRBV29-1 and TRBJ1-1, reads SAVISQKPSRDICQRGTSLTIQCQVDSQVTMMFWYRQQPGQSLTLIATANQGSEATYESGFVIDKFPISRPNLTFSTLTVSNMSPEDSSIYLCSVERDRNTEAFFGQGTRLTVV.

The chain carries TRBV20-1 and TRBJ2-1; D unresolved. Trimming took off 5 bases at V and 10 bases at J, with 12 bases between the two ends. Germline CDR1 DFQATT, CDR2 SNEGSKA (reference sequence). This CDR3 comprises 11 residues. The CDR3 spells CSADQVNEQFF. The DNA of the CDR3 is TGCAGTGCTGATCAGGTTAACGAGCAGTTCTTC.